This T cell receptor beta chain was recorded in a study of blood T cell repertoires in COVID-19. Background on the study: Sites in the United States, Italy and Spain provided acute and convalescent COVID-19 samples.

Clones were sequenced by immunoSEQ multiplex PCR, and TCRdb holds only the in-frame ones, with some missing. The top ten hold approximately 3% of the sample, which has about 46,000 clones, approximately 86% seen once. This clone was recorded once. Sequenced material: PBMCs or T cells enriched from blood (not recorded which). The TCR sequence derives from a woman aged 45-60 years who had recovered from COVID-19.

Written as DNA, the CDR3 is TGTGCCAGCAGTTACGCCCGACAGGTTGAGTACTTGCATCAGCCCCAGCATTTT. Encoded protein: CASSYARQVEYLHQPQHF. This sequence joins TRBV6-2 or TRBV6-3 and TRBJ1-5, with D tentatively TRBD1 (6 bases). The CDR3 length is 18 residues. The V gene lost 2 bases and the J gene lost 5 bases, with 22 bases spanning the gap. Germline CDR1 reads MNHEY; CDR2 reads SVGEGT.